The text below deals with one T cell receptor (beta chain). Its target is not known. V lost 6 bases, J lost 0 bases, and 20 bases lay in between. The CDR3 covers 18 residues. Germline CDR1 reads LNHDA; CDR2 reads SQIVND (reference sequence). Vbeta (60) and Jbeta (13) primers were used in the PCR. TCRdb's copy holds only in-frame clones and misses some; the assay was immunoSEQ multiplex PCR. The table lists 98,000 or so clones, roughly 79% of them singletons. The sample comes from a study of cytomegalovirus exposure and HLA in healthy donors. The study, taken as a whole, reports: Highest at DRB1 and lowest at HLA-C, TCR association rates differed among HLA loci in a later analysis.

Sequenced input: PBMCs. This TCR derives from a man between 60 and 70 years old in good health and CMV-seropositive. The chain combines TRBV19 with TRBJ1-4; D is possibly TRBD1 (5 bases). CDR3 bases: TGTGCCAGTAGAGGTTCTCAGGGCCAGTCCCCAACTAATGAAAAACTGTTTTTT. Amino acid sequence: CASRGSQGQSPTNEKLFF.